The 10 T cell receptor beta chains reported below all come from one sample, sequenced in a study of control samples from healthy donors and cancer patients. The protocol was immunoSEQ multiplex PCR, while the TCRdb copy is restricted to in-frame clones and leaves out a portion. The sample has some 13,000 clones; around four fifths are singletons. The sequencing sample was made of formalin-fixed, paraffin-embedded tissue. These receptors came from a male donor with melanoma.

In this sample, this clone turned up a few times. The DNA for the CDR3 is TGCGCCAGCAGCCCAGGGGGCTACGAGCAGTACTTC. As protein: CASSPGGYEQYF. The rearrangement joins TRBV5-1 to TRBJ2-7; 7 bases match TRBD1. The V gene's germline CDR1 is SGHRS and CDR2 YFSETQ. After removal of 4 bases from V and 3 bases from J, the junction contained 1 base not matched to a gene. The CDR3 loop spans 12 amino acids.

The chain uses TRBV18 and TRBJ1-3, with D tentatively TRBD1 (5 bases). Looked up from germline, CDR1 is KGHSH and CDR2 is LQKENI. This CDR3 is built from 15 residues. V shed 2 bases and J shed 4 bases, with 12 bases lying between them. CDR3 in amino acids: CASSPDSVIGNTIYF. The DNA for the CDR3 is TGTGCCAGCTCACCAGACAGTGTCATCGGAAACACCATATATTTT.

This CDR3 reads CASSYSQGRNQPQHF. Written as DNA, the CDR3 is TGTGCCAGCAGTTACTCGCAGGGACGCAATCAGCCCCAGCATTTT. The chain couples TRBV6-5 to TRBJ1-5; D perhaps matches TRBD1 (5 bases). The CDR3 has 15 amino acids. Trimming left V 0 bases short and J 2 bases short, with 8 bases between. Germline CDR1 and CDR2: MNHEY and SVGAGI.

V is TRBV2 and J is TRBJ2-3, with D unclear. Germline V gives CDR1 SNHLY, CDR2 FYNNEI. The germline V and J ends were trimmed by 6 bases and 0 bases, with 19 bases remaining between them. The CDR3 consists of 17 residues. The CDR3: CASRGPGRWGSTDTQYF. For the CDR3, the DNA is TGTGCCAGCAGAGGGCCCGGGCGATGGGGTAGCACAGATACGCAGTATTTT.

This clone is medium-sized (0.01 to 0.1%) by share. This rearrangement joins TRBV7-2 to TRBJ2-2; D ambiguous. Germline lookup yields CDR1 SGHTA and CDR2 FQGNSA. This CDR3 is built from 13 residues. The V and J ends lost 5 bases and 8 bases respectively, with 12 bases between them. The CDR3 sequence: CASSTTETGELFF. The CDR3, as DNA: TGTGCCAGCAGCACCACAGAGACTGGGGAGCTGTTTTTT.

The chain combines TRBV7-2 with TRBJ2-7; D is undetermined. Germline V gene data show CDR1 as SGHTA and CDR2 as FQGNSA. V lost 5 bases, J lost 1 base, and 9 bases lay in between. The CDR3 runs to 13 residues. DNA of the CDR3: TGTGCCAGCAGCCCTTGGGCATCCTACGAGCAGTACTTC. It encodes CASSPWASYEQYF.

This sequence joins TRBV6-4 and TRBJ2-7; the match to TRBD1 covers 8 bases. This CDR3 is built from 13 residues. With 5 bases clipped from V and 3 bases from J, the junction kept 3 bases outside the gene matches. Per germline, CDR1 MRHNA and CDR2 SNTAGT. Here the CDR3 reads CASSTDRGYEQYF. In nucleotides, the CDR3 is TGTGCCAGCAGTACCGACAGGGGCTACGAGCAGTACTTC.

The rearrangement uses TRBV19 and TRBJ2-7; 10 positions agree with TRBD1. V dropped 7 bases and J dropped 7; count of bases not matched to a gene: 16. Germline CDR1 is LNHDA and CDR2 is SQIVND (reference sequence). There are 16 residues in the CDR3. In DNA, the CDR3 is TGTGCCAGTATGAGAGGTGTGAGACAGGGGGCTGAGGAGCAGTACTTC. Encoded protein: CASMRGVRQGAEEQYF.

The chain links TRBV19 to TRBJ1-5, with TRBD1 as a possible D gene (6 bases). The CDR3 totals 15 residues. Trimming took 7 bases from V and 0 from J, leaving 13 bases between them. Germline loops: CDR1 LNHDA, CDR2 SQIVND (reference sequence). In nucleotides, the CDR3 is TGTGCCAGTAATGGTCAGGGGAATAGCAATCAGCCCCAGCATTTT. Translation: CASNGQGNSNQPQHF. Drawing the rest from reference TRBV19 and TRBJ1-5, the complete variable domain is DGGITQSPKYLFRKEGQNVTLSCEQNLNHDAMYWYRQDPGQGLRLIYYSQIVNDFQKGDIAEGYSVSREKKESFPLTVTSAQKNPTAFYLCASNGQGNSNQPQHFGDGTRLSIL.

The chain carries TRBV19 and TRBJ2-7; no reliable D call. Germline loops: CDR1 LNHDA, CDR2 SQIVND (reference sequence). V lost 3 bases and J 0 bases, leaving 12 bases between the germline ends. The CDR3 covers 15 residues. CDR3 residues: CASSIFSSHSYEQYF. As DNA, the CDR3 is TGTGCCAGTAGTATCTTCTCATCCCACTCCTACGAGCAGTACTTC.